This TCR beta chain derives from a study of shared clonotypes between healthy human individuals. The count of this clone is one. The target antigen is unknown. From CD4+ cells came CD45RA+ naive and CD45RA-negative memory subsets. The study, taken as a whole, reports: The study sampled only blood, and tissue repertoires likely differ. A generally larger estimated richness was seen in naive subsets than in memory subsets.

The length of the CDR3 is 14 residues. The V gene's germline CDR1 is MNHNY and CDR2 SVGAGI (reference sequence). Trimming removed 6 bases from V and 3 bases from J, with 14 bases in between. Profiled with immunoSEQ multiplex PCR; TCRdb holds only in-frame clones, not every one. The sample yields 950,000 to 1,100,000 clones, around 82% seen once. The sequenced sample consisted of memory CD4+ T cells from PBMCs. The subset denotes: CD45RA-negative fraction. The genes are TRBV6-6 and TRBJ1-1; D unclear. This TCR was sampled from a man between 18 and 29 years old in good health. Some clones in this sample may be carry-over from other donors' samples. The CDR3 is CASSSPGGHTEAFF. For the CDR3, the DNA is TGTGCCAGCAGCTCCCCTGGCGGACACACTGAAGCTTTCTTT.